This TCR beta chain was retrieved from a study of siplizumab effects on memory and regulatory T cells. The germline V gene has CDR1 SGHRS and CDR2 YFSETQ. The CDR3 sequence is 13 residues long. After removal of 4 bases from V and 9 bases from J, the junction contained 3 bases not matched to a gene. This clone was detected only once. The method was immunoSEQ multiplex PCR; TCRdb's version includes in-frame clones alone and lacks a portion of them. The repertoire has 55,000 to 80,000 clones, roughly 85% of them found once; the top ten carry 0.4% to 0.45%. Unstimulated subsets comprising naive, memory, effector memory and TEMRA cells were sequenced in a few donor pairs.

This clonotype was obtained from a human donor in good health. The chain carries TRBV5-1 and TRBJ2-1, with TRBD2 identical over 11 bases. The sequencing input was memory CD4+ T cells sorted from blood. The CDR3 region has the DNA TGCGCCAGCAGCCCCGGGACTAGCGGTGAGCAGTTCTTC. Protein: CASSPGTSGEQFF.